These T cell receptor beta chains were read from a single sample in a study of blood T cell repertoires in COVID-19. Method: immunoSEQ multiplex PCR; TCRdb's copy keeps in-frame clones and lacks some. The data show about 110,000 clones, 70% to 90% seen once. The sequenced sample was peripheral blood. Source of these receptors: a human donor in a cohort sampled during active COVID-19. CDR3s include the opening cysteine and the closing phenylalanine or tryptophan. A D gene is named only where the DNA matches it firmly. A row's size may be missing; if present it is once, few, many or a size class.

J gene,V gene,D gene,clone size,CDR3 protein,CDR3 DNA
TRBJ2-5,TRBV11-2,NA,NA,CASSLRGQETQYF,TGTGCCAGCAGCCTTAGGGGACAAGAGACCCAGTACTTC
TRBJ2-1,TRBV27,NA,NA,CASSLSGRYEQFF,TGTGCCAGCAGTTTATCGGGCAGATATGAGCAGTTCTTC
TRBJ1-5,TRBV19,NA,once,CASLGLGASNQPQHF,TGTGCCAGCCTTGGGTTGGGGGCTAGTAATCAGCCCCAGCATTTT
TRBJ2-5,TRBV6-5,NA,few,CASSVPLAFETQYF,TGTGCCAGCAGCGTCCCTCTAGCCTTCGAGACCCAGTACTTC
TRBJ1-2,TRBV5-1,TRBD1,NA,CASSSNRGADYGYTF,TGCGCCAGCAGCTCCAACAGGGGGGCGGACTATGGCTACACCTTC
TRBJ2-1,TRBV18,NA,NA,CASAFPRTDNEQFF,TGTGCCAGCGCCTTCCCCCGGACAGATAATGAGCAGTTCTTC
TRBJ1-2,TRBV4-1,TRBD1,once,CASSQEGTVNYGYTF,TGCGCCAGCAGCCAAGAGGGGACAGTTAACTATGGCTACACCTTC
TRBJ1-2,TRBV5-1,TRBD1,NA,CASSGGQGRYGYTF,TGCGCCAGCAGCGGAGGACAGGGACGCTATGGCTACACCTTC
TRBJ1-6,TRBV2,TRBD1,NA,CASSELGTGSSPLHF,TGTGCCAGCAGTGAATTGGGGACAGGGTCCTCACCCCTCCACTTT
TRBJ1-1,TRBV5-1,TRBD1,NA,CATRGGRETTEAFF,TGCGCCACCAGGGGGGGTCGGGAGACCACTGAAGCTTTCTTT
TRBJ1-1,TRBV19,NA,few,CASSMGRGTEAFF,TGTGCCAGTAGTATGGGTAGGGGGACTGAAGCTTTCTTT
TRBJ1-5,TRBV7-9,TRBD1,NA,CASSLVGTGRNQPQHF,TGTGCCAGCAGCTTAGTGGGGACAGGTCGCAATCAGCCCCAGCATTTT
TRBJ2-7,TRBV2,NA,NA,CASSVGQGGPYEQYF,TGTGCCAGCAGTGTTGGGCAGGGCGGCCCCTACGAGCAGTACTTC
TRBJ2-2,TRBV19,TRBD2,NA,CASLLAVNTGELFF,TGTGCCAGTCTACTAGCGGTGAACACCGGGGAGCTGTTTTTT
TRBJ1-2,TRBV4-2,NA,NA,CASSQDKQVRYGYTF,TGTGCCAGCAGCCAAGATAAGCAGGTCCGCTATGGCTACACCTTC
TRBJ2-7,TRBV20-1,NA,NA,CSASSGAVYEQYF,TGCAGTGCTAGTTCAGGGGCGGTCTACGAGCAGTACTTC
TRBJ2-1,TRBV7-9,NA,NA,CASGPPPSGFYNEQFF,TGTGCCAGCGGGCCCCCCCCCAGTGGGTTCTACAATGAGCAGTTCTTC
TRBJ1-5,TRBV28,NA,NA,CASSPDIGNQPQHF,TGTGCCAGCAGTCCGGACATCGGGAATCAGCCCCAGCATTTT
TRBJ1-2,TRBV7-2,NA,once,CASSLGEGVSGYGYTF,TGTGCCAGCAGCTTAGGGGAAGGGGTGTCGGGCTATGGCTACACCTTC
TRBJ1-1,TRBV19,NA,few,CASSIRNTEAFF,TGTGCCAGTAGTATCCGGAACACTGAAGCTTTCTTT
TRBJ2-2,TRBV5-4,NA,NA,CASSFSAGNTGELFF,TGTGCCAGCAGCTTCTCGGCGGGTAACACCGGGGAGCTGTTTTTT
TRBJ2-2,TRBV11-3,NA,NA,CASSFGQRTGELFF,TGTGCCAGCAGCTTTGGGCAGAGAACCGGGGAGCTGTTTTTT
TRBJ2-1,TRBV3-1/TRBV3-2,TRBD2,NA,CASSPTSGRHNEQFF,TGTGCCAGCAGCCCAACTAGCGGGAGGCATAATGAGCAGTTCTTC
TRBJ2-1,TRBV7-3,TRBD1,NA,CASSLTGYNEQFF,TGTGCCAGCAGCTTGACAGGGTACAATGAGCAGTTCTTC
TRBJ1-6,TRBV27,NA,NA,CASSSPGRENSPLHF,TGTGCCAGCAGTTCCCCGGGACGGGAGAATTCACCCCTCCACTTT
TRBJ1-2,TRBV27,NA,NA,CASSSSGLINYGYTF,TGTGCCAGCAGTTCCTCAGGGCTAATTAACTATGGCTACACCTTC
TRBJ1-4,TRBV11-2,NA,NA,CASSLGGSEKLFF,TGTGCCAGCAGCTTAGGTGGGAGTGAAAAACTGTTTTTT
TRBJ2-6,TRBV4-1,NA,NA,CASSSFSAGANVLTF,TGCGCCAGCAGCTCATTTTCGGCTGGGGCCAACGTCCTGACTTTC
TRBJ2-7,TRBV19,TRBD2,NA,CASSNTISGTITYEQYF,TGTGCCAGTAGTAACACCATTAGCGGGACGATCACCTACGAGCAGTACTTC
TRBJ2-2,TRBV7-3,NA,NA,CASSFTGPNTGELFF,TGTGCCAGCAGCTTTACAGGGCCCAACACCGGGGAGCTGTTTTTT
TRBJ2-7,TRBV2,TRBD2,NA,CASRGTSGDLYEQYF,TGTGCCAGCAGGGGCACTAGCGGAGACCTCTACGAGCAGTACTTC
TRBJ1-5,TRBV27,TRBD1,NA,CASRKGASNQPQHF,TGTGCCAGCAGAAAGGGGGCGAGCAATCAGCCCCAGCATTTT
TRBJ2-3,TRBV6-6,TRBD1,NA,CASSLAGGSDTQYF,TGTGCCAGCAGTTTGGCAGGGGGCTCAGATACGCAGTATTTT
TRBJ1-6,TRBV6-5,NA,NA,CASSYGQGKGSPLHF,TGTGCCAGCAGTTACGGGCAGGGAAAAGGTTCACCCCTCCACTTT
TRBJ1-1,TRBV19,NA,few,CASSIQQLTEAFF,TGTGCCAGTAGTATCCAACAGTTGACTGAAGCTTTCTTT
TRBJ2-1,TRBV12-5,NA,NA,CASALGAGTGEQFF,TGTGCTAGTGCCCTGGGGGCAGGGACGGGTGAGCAGTTCTTC
TRBJ2-7,TRBV20-1,TRBD1,NA,CRGQGAHEQYF,TGCAGGGGACAGGGGGCCCACGAGCAGTACTTC
TRBJ1-1,TRBV5-8,NA,NA,CASSLARGGLRGSAEAFF,TGTGCCAGCAGCTTGGCCAGGGGCGGCTTAAGGGGAAGTGCTGAAGCTTTCTTT
TRBJ2-2,TRBV5-1,NA,NA,CASSLASYTGELFF,TGCGCCAGCAGCTTGGCCTCGTACACCGGGGAGCTGTTTTTT
TRBJ2-1,TRBV9,TRBD1,few,CASSVADRGANEQFF,TGTGCCAGCAGCGTAGCGGACAGGGGCGCCAATGAGCAGTTCTTC
TRBJ2-7,TRBV13,TRBD1,NA,CASSSRGRFYEQYF,TGTGCCAGCAGTTCTAGGGGGCGATTCTACGAGCAGTACTTC
TRBJ1-2,TRBV29-1,NA,NA,CSVARDVSSGYTF,TGCAGCGTTGCCAGGGATGTATCTAGTGGCTACACCTTC
TRBJ1-6,TRBV9,TRBD1,NA,CASSATGDGSRSPLHF,TGTGCCAGCAGCGCTACAGGGGATGGGAGTCGATCACCCCTCCACTTT
TRBJ1-1,TRBV2,TRBD1,NA,CASTGTVNTEAFF,TGTGCCAGCACCGGGACAGTGAACACTGAAGCTTTCTTT
TRBJ2-2,TRBV18,TRBD1,once,CASSRRDRDTGELFF,TGTGCCAGCTCACGCCGGGACAGGGATACCGGGGAGCTGTTTTTT
TRBJ1-6,TRBV30,NA,once,CAWRLTGGNSPLHF,TGTGCCTGGAGATTGACGGGTGGTAATTCACCCCTCCACTTT
TRBJ2-1,TRBV9,TRBD1,NA,CASSPDGTAYNEQFF,TGTGCCAGCAGCCCAGATGGGACAGCCTACAATGAGCAGTTCTTC
TRBJ1-1,TRBV3-1/TRBV3-2,NA,NA,CASSQIGGTEAFF,TGTGCCAGCAGCCAAATCGGCGGCACTGAAGCTTTCTTT
TRBJ2-1,TRBV12-2,NA,NA,CASRYKTSRGDEQFF,TGTGCAAGTCGCTACAAGACTAGTCGTGGCGATGAGCAGTTCTTC
TRBJ2-5,TRBV10-3,TRBD1,NA,CAITDGPQGAGETQYF,TGTGCCATCACTGATGGACCACAGGGGGCGGGAGAGACCCAGTACTTC
TRBJ1-2,TRBV5-8,NA,NA,CASSLGTPSYGYTF,TGTGCCAGCAGCTTGGGGACTCCGAGCTATGGCTACACCTTC